Described below is a single TCR beta chain sequence and its context. This sample is drawn from a study of T cell changes during pregnancy in multiple sclerosis. Germline V gene sequence: CDR1 MNHNS, CDR2 SASEGT. The CDR3 loop spans 14 amino acids. With V trimmed by 4 bases and J by 2 bases, 2 bases remained unmatched. Here immunoSEQ multiplex PCR was the method, and the copy in TCRdb shows in-frame clones only, minus some. Among about 110,000 clones listed, about 89% were seen once. Sequences were derived from peripheral blood, sampled after pregnancy. The chain is built from TRBV6-1 and TRBJ2-7; TRBD1 aligns across 10 bases. This receptor was identified in a female donor with multiple sclerosis, enrolled in a pregnancy study. The CDR3 DNA reads as TGTGCCAGCAGTGCGGGACAGGGGACCTACGAGCAGTACTTC. It codes for CASSAGQGTYEQYF.